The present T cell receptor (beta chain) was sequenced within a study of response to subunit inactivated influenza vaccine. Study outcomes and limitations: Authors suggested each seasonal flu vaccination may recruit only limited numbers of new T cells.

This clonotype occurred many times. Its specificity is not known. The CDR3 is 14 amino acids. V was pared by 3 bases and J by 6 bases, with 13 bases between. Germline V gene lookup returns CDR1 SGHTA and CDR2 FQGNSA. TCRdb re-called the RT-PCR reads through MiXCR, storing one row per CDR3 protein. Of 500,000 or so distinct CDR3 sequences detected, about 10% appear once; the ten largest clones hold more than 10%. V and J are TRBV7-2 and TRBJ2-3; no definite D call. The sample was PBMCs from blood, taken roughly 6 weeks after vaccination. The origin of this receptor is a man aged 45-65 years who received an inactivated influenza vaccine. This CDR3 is CASSLGNTVDTQYF. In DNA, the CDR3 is TGTGCCAGCAGCTTGGGGAATACGGTGGATACGCAGTATTTT.